These 14 T cell receptor beta chains came from one sample sequenced in a study of cytomegalovirus exposure and HLA in healthy donors. The PCR made use of 60 Vbeta and 13 Jbeta primers. The method was immunoSEQ multiplex PCR; TCRdb's version includes in-frame clones alone and lacks a portion of them. The sample holds some 120,000 clones, about 81% seen once. Input material: PBMCs. The receptors shown here come from a woman in her twenties or thirties in good health and CMV-seronegative.

Only a few counts were recorded for this clone. This chain uses TRBV2 with TRBJ1-2; the D gene is possibly TRBD1 (6 bases). This CDR3 contains 15 residues. Germline V gene data show CDR1 as SNHLY and CDR2 as FYNNEI. The V and J ends lost 1 base and 8 bases respectively, with 17 bases between them. The CDR3 is CASSEGRQVRGGYTF. CDR3 coding DNA: TGTGCCAGCAGTGAAGGGAGACAGGTCCGGGGCGGCTACACCTTC.

The chain employs TRBV27 and TRBJ2-3; D gene ambiguous. Trimming removed 4 bases from V and 5 bases from J, with 10 bases in between. CDR1 and CDR2 from the germline V gene are MNHEY and SMNVEV (reference sequence). The CDR3 spans 13 residues. CDR3 protein: CASSSLTRDTQYF. The CDR3 nucleotides read TGTGCCAGCAGTTCTCTTACGCGAGATACGCAGTATTTT.

This clone is a singleton in its sample. This chain links TRBV2 with TRBJ2-7; no reliable D call. CDR3 length: 10 residues. CDR1 SNHLY and CDR2 FYNNEI come from the germline V gene. V dropped 7 bases and J dropped 3 bases, with 4 bases sitting between them. The CDR3 is CASTLYEQYF. CDR3 in DNA: TGTGCCAGCACCCTCTACGAGCAGTACTTC.

The chain uses TRBV5-1 and TRBJ1-2; 7 nucleotides agree with TRBD1. This CDR3 spans 13 amino acids. V was pared by 5 bases and J by 8 bases, with 9 bases of the junction left unmatched. Germline-derived CDR1 and CDR2 are SGHRS and YFSETQ. CDR3 sequence: CASSPEGARGYTF. CDR3 nucleotide sequence: TGCGCCAGCAGTCCTGAGGGGGCGCGAGGCTACACCTTC.

The chain uses TRBV7-9 and TRBJ2-3, with 13 bases fitting TRBD2. The CDR3 covers 15 residues. The V and J ends lost 6 bases and 5 bases, in that order; junction bases with no gene match: 5. CDR1 is SEHNR and CDR2 is FQNEAQ in the germline V gene (reference sequence). CDR3 residues: CASSYGLAGVDTQYF. The CDR3 nucleotides read TGTGCCAGCAGTTACGGACTAGCGGGGGTAGATACGCAGTATTTT.

V and J are TRBV27 and TRBJ1-2; D call uncertain. CDR1 and CDR2 (germline): MNHEY, SMNVEV (reference sequence). The V end lost 1 base, the J end lost 2 bases, and 14 bases lay between the germline ends. The CDR3 covers 16 residues. In DNA, the CDR3 is TGTGCCAGCAGTTTATATTCAGCGGGTGTCAACTATGGCTACACCTTC. This codes for CASSLYSAGVNYGYTF.

V and J are TRBV27 and TRBJ2-5; 15 bases map to TRBD2. The junction had 5 bases not matched to a gene; V was cut back by 1 base and J by 5 bases. The CDR3 covers 17 residues. Per germline, CDR1 MNHEY and CDR2 SMNVEV (reference sequence). In nucleotides, the CDR3 is TGTGCCAGCAGTTTATGGGGACTAGCGGGAGGCGGTGAGACCCAGTACTTC. Protein product: CASSLWGLAGGGETQYF.

The chain employs TRBV11-3 and TRBJ1-1; 8 positions match TRBD1. Looked up from germline, CDR1 is SGHNT and CDR2 is YENEEA. The V and J ends lost 8 bases and 0 bases, in that order; junction bases with no gene match: 5. The CDR3 is made up of 14 amino acids. The DNA for the CDR3 is TGTGCCAGCGGTGACAGGGGAATGAACACTGAAGCTTTCTTT. It codes for CASGDRGMNTEAFF.

The chain uses TRBV6-1 and TRBJ1-2; D is perhaps TRBD1 (5 bases). The ends were cut back, 1 base at V and 8 bases at J, with 11 bases in the middle. Germline V gene data show CDR1 as MNHNS and CDR2 as SASEGT. This CDR3 has 13 amino acids. CDR3 DNA: TGTGCCAGCAGTGAAGACCCAGGGAGGGGCTACACCTTC. Its protein product is CASSEDPGRGYTF.

This clone was found a few times. The V call is TRBV4-1, the J call TRBJ1-4, with 8 bases matching TRBD1. The CDR3 length is 16 residues. Looked up from germline, CDR1 is MGHRA and CDR2 is YSYEKL. V trimming: 4 bases; J trimming: 3 bases; junction bases outside the gene matches: 7. The CDR3 DNA follows: TGCGCCAGCAGCCCACGTCTGGACAGGGCTAATGAAAAACTGTTTTTT. It is translated as CASSPRLDRANEKLFF.

The chain recombines TRBV4-1 with TRBJ1-2; 9 nucleotides align to TRBD1. Germline CDR1 and CDR2: MGHRA and YSYEKL. The CDR3 covers 14 residues. The V gene end was trimmed by 3 bases and the J gene end by 7 bases; junction bases not matched to a gene: 6. The DNA of the CDR3 is TGCGCCAGCAGCCATGTTACAGGGGGCTTTGGCTACACCTTC. This gives the protein CASSHVTGGFGYTF.

The gene calls are TRBV11-3 and TRBJ2-1; 8 nucleotides match TRBD2. The CDR3 sequence is 15 residues long. Germline loops: CDR1 SGHNT, CDR2 YENEEA. The V and J ends lost 0 bases and 2 bases, in that order; junction bases with no gene match: 0. The CDR3 sequence: CASSLETSAYNEQFF. The CDR3 region has the DNA TGTGCCAGCAGCTTAGAGACTAGCGCCTACAATGAGCAGTTCTTC.

V usage is TRBV18 and J usage is TRBJ1-2; tentatively, D is TRBD1 (6 bases). Germline-derived CDR1 and CDR2 are KGHSH and LQKENI. V was shortened by 1 base and J by 6 bases, with 15 bases between the two germline ends. The CDR3 has 15 amino acids. CDR3 DNA: TGTGCCAGCTCACCACGGGCCTCAGGGGAAAATGGCTACACCTTC. Translating gives CASSPRASGENGYTF.

This clone was seen once. This chain links TRBV5-8 with TRBJ2-4; 9 bases are a match to TRBD1. With 0 bases clipped from V and 9 bases from J, the junction kept 19 bases outside the gene matches. The CDR3 extends over 19 amino acids. CDR1 SGHTS and CDR2 YDEGEE come from the germline V gene. CDR3 sequence reads: CASSLVLGDRGAGATIQYF. DNA of the CDR3: TGTGCCAGCAGCTTGGTTTTGGGTGACAGGGGGGCCGGGGCGACCATTCAGTACTTC.